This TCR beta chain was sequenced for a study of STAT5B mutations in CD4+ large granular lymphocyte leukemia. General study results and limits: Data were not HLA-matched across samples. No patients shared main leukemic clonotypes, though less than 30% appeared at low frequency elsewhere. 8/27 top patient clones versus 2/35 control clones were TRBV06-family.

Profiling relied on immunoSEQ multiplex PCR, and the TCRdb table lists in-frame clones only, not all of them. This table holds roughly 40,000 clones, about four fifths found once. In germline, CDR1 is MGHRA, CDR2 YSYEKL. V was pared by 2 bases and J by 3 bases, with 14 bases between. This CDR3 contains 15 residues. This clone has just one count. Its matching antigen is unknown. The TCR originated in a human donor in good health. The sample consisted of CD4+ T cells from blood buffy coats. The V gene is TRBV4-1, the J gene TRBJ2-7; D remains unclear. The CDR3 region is CASSQLGRSHYEQYF. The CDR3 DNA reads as TGCGCCAGCAGCCAACTCGGACGGAGCCACTACGAGCAGTACTTC.